The 15 T cell receptor beta chains in this list originate from one sample, sequenced in a study of early T cells in non-severe SARS-CoV-2 infection (dated by TCRdb to 2020 to 2023). Libraries were built with 5' RACE. Reads for this sample came from a NextSeq 500. TCRdb itself trimmed the public reads at Q25 with fastp, ran MiXCR and retained productive beta chains. A single entry per CDR3 protein holds the most common genes and DNA from its merged rows. The sample data list 100,000 to 120,000 distinct CDR3 sequences, and over 9.5% of these were observed just once. The leading ten clones occupy approximately 3.5% of the sample. The specimen was whole blood, collected at baseline. These receptors originate from an adult who was a healthcare worker with PCR-confirmed SARS-CoV-2 infection or an uninfected control (not recorded which).

The V and J genes are TRBV7-2 and TRBJ1-4, with TRBD1 matching 8 bases. CDR1 and CDR2 (germline): SGHTA, FQGNSA. This CDR3 is 15 amino acids long. Unmatched junction bases numbered 4, after V lost 5 bases and J lost 2 bases. The CDR3 sequence: CASSRQGLTNEKLFF. The CDR3 bases are TGTGCCAGCAGCCGACAGGGGTTGACTAATGAAAAACTGTTTTTT.

The genes are TRBV5-5 and TRBJ2-2, with a weak D call TRBD1 (6 bases). The CDR3 is made up of 14 amino acids. V lost 5 bases to trimming and J lost 0 bases, with 8 bases between them. CDR1 and CDR2 from the germline V gene are SGHKS and YYEKEE (reference sequence). CDR3 protein: CASRRTANTGELFF. In DNA, the CDR3 is TGTGCCAGCAGAAGGACAGCGAACACCGGGGAGCTGTTTTTT.

The chain is built from TRBV5-1 and TRBJ2-5; no firm D call. The germline V gene encodes CDR1 SGHRS and CDR2 YFSETQ. The V and J ends lost 0 bases and 0 bases respectively, with 12 bases between them. This CDR3 spans 16 amino acids. The CDR3: CASSLDGDEDQETQYF. In nucleotides, the CDR3 is TGCGCCAGCAGCTTGGATGGAGACGAGGACCAAGAGACCCAGTACTTC.

This clonotype appeared a few times. The chain recombines TRBV30 with TRBJ1-1; D uncertain. CDR1 and CDR2 (germline): GTSNPN, SVGIG (reference sequence). V shed 2 bases and J shed 0 bases, with 7 bases lying between them. CDR3 length: 13 amino acids. The CDR3 region has the DNA TGTGCCTGGAGTCGATGGATGAACACTGAAGCTTTCTTT. Its translation is CAWSRWMNTEAFF. The complete variable domain, with remaining parts taken from reference TRBV30 and TRBJ1-1, reads SQTIHQWPATLVQPVGSPLSLECTVEGTSNPNLYWYRQAAGRGLQLLFYSVGIGQISSEVPQNLSASRPQDRQFILSSKKLLLSDSGFYLCAWSRWMNTEAFFGQGTRLTVV.

The chain couples TRBV27 to TRBJ2-4; D gene uncertain. The V and J ends lost 0 bases and 7 bases respectively, with 7 bases between them. The CDR3 has 13 amino acids. Looked up from germline, CDR1 is MNHEY and CDR2 is SMNVEV (reference sequence). CDR3 in DNA: TGTGCCAGCAGTTTATCCCCAACGAACATTCAGTACTTC. It codes for CASSLSPTNIQYF.

V usage is TRBV20-1 and J usage is TRBJ1-1; D not certain. Germline lookup yields CDR1 DFQATT and CDR2 SNEGSKA (reference sequence). V shed 0 bases and J shed 8 bases, with 4 bases lying between them. CDR3 length equals 10 residues. CDR3 in DNA: TGCAGTGCTAGAGACAGAGAAGCTTTCTTT. This encodes CSARDREAFF.

The sample holds many counts of this clonotype. The rearrangement links TRBV12-3 or TRBV12-4 to TRBJ2-3, with D possibly TRBD1 on 5 matching bases. CDR3 length: 16 amino acids. Trimming shortened V by 7 bases and J by 4 bases, and 21 bases separated the two germline ends. CDR3 nucleotides: TGTGCCAGCACCACAGGCCCTAGATGGGTCCCAGATACGCAGTATTTT. This sequence encodes CASTTGPRWVPDTQYF.

This clonotype has at least ten counts. The chain recombines TRBV7-3 with TRBJ1-1; 8 bases align to TRBD1. V lost 5 bases and J lost 1; bases outside the gene matches: 3. The CDR3 has 14 amino acids. Germline CDR1 reads SGHTA; CDR2 reads FQGTGA. The CDR3 region is CASSPGGSNTEAFF. The CDR3 DNA reads as TGTGCCAGCAGCCCAGGGGGCTCGAACACTGAAGCTTTCTTT. Together with reference TRBV7-3 and TRBJ1-1, the CDR3 gives the full variable domain: GAGVSQTPSNKVTEKGKYVELRCDPISGHTALYWYRQSLGQGPEFLIYFQGTGAADDSGLPNDRFFAVRPEGSVSTLKIQRTERGDSAVYLCASSPGGSNTEAFFGQGTRLTVV.

Ten or more counts support this clonotype. V is TRBV19 and J is TRBJ2-5, with TRBD1 identical over 7 bases. CDR3 size: 15 residues. Germline loops: CDR1 LNHDA, CDR2 SQIVND (reference sequence). Germline trimming cut 0 bases from V and 3 bases from J; bases unmatched to any gene: 4. The CDR3, as DNA: TGTGCCAGTAGTATAGATCGAGGGGGCGAAGAGACCCAGTACTTC. Translated: CASSIDRGGEETQYF.

This clonotype was recorded at least ten times. The genes are TRBV9 and TRBJ2-1; 14 bases are a match to TRBD2. Germline loops: CDR1 SGDLS, CDR2 YYNGEE. V dropped 2 bases and J dropped 0; count of bases not matched to a gene: 1. The CDR3 spans 17 residues. Here the CDR3 reads CASSVGLAGGSYNEQFF. The CDR3 DNA is TGTGCCAGCAGCGTCGGACTAGCGGGAGGCTCCTACAATGAGCAGTTCTTC.

This clonotype showed up many times. The CDR3 loop is CASSEGGYEQFF. In nucleotides, the CDR3 is TGTGCCAGCAGCGAAGGCGGTTATGAGCAGTTCTTC. The rearrangement uses TRBV5-4 and TRBJ2-1; D unresolved. Germline CDR1 reads SGHNT; CDR2 reads YYREEE (reference sequence). The ends were cut back, 4 bases at V and 8 bases at J, with 10 bases in the middle. The CDR3 runs 12 residues.

The J gene is TRBJ2-1, the V gene TRBV28; either TRBD1 or TRBD2 may supply D (6 bases each). The CDR3 runs 15 residues. V was trimmed by 3 bases and J by 2 bases, leaving 11 bases between them. CDR1 and CDR2 from the germline V gene are MDHEN and SYDVKM. This CDR3 is CASSLWGAAYNEQFF. The CDR3 DNA reads as TGTGCCAGCAGTTTGTGGGGGGCCGCCTACAATGAGCAGTTCTTC. Full variable domain (missing parts from reference TRBV28 and TRBJ2-1): DVKVTQSSRYLVKRTGEKVFLECVQDMDHENMFWYRQDPGLGLRLIYFSYDVKMKEKGDIPEGYSVSREKKERFSLILESASTNQTSMYLCASSLWGAAYNEQFFGPGTRLTVL.

The sample holds a few counts of this clonotype. V gene TRBV29-1 combines with J gene TRBJ1-2; 8 positions match TRBD1. J lost 8 bases, V lost 4 bases, and 6 bases had no gene match. CDR1 is SQVTM and CDR2 is ANQGSEA in the germline V gene. The CDR3 is 12 amino acids. CDR3 sequence: CSVADRVKGYTF. The CDR3, as DNA: TGCAGCGTTGCGGACAGGGTGAAAGGCTACACCTTC.

This clonotype has at least ten counts. The J gene is TRBJ2-5, the V gene TRBV24-1; 8 bases fit TRBD1. Germline lookup yields CDR1 KGHDR and CDR2 SFDVKD. The V and J ends lost 3 bases and 3 bases, in that order; junction bases with no gene match: 8. This CDR3 is built from 16 residues. The CDR3 bases are TGTGCCACCAGTGATGAGCCCCGACAGGGGAAAGAGACCCAGTACTTC. Its translation is CATSDEPRQGKETQYF.

This clonotype was observed a few times. This sequence joins TRBV19 and TRBJ1-3; D unresolved. Germline-derived CDR1 and CDR2 are LNHDA and SQIVND (reference sequence). Trimming took off 4 bases at V and 0 bases at J, with 13 bases between the two ends. The CDR3 has 16 residues. The CDR3 loop reads CASSKPRRSSGNTIYF. The DNA of the CDR3 is TGTGCCAGTAGTAAGCCCAGGCGGAGCTCTGGAAACACCATATATTTT.